Each of the 20 T cell receptor beta chains below was sequenced from the same sample in a study of T-cell reconstitution after alpha-beta-depleted transplantation in children. Using unique molecular identifiers, the investigators prepared the TCRbeta library. A single record per CDR3 protein comes from TCRdb applying MiXCR to the PCR reads. The table includes roughly 490,000 distinct CDR3 sequences, 11% detected once. Sequences were derived from PBMCs, mostly from graft donor cells, sampled 180 days after TCRalphabeta/CD19-depleted stem cell transplant. The receptors stem from a female patient aged 2 to 10 who had a stem cell transplant for aplastic anemia, so the T cells may come from the graft donor.

This clonotype was seen only a few times. V gene TRBV12-3 or TRBV12-4 combines with J gene TRBJ1-5; a weak D match, TRBD1 (6 bases). Trimming pared 10 bases from V and 7 bases from J, leaving 11 bases between. The CDR3 totals 11 residues. CDR3 nucleotide sequence: TGTGCCATTACGAGGGGGCAGCCCCAGCATTTT. Translated, it gives CAITRGQPQHF.

This clonotype was counted many times. The chain has TRBV12-3 or TRBV12-4 and TRBJ2-1; 10 bases agree with TRBD2. Losses at the gene ends were 1 base for V and 8 bases for J; bases not matched to a gene: 5. This CDR3 is built from 15 residues. In DNA, the CDR3 is TGTGCCAGCAGTTTAGTGAGCGGGAGGGCCGATGAGCAGTTCTTC. This codes for CASSLVSGRADEQFF.

This clonotype was recorded a few times. The chain employs TRBV15 and TRBJ2-2, with D perhaps matching TRBD2 (6 bases). Germline-derived CDR1 and CDR2 are LNHNV and YYDKDF (reference sequence). The CDR3 length is 12 residues. V lost 3 bases and J 8 bases, leaving 7 bases between the germline ends. CDR3 nucleotides: TGTGCCACCAGCAGGGGGGGAGGGGAGCTGTTTTTT. Translating it yields CATSRGGGELFF.

This clonotype was counted at least ten times. The chain is built from TRBV6-2 or TRBV6-3 and TRBJ1-1; a weak D match, TRBD1 (5 bases). Trimming pared 6 bases from V and 5 bases from J, leaving 13 bases between. The CDR3 is 13 amino acids. Germline CDR1 MNHEY, CDR2 SVGEGT. The CDR3 DNA reads as TGTGCCAGCAGCTGGGGACCTGGGACTGAAGCTTTCTTT. This translates into CASSWGPGTEAFF.

There are many counts of this clonotype. This sequence joins TRBV7-2 and TRBJ2-2; possibly TRBD1 for D (5 bases). Trimming cost V 2 bases and J 3 bases, with 10 bases left between them. CDR1 and CDR2 (germline): SGHTA, FQGNSA. The length of the CDR3 is 15 residues. The CDR3 reads CASSLWGRDTGELFF. The CDR3 bases are TGTGCCAGCAGCTTATGGGGCCGGGACACCGGGGAGCTGTTTTTT.

This clonotype was recorded at least ten times. V is TRBV6-5 and J is TRBJ2-2, with D possibly being TRBD2 (5 bases). This CDR3 contains 15 residues. Germline values: CDR1 MNHEY, CDR2 SVGAGI. V lost 7 bases to trimming and J lost 5 bases, with 17 bases between them. In nucleotides, the CDR3 is TGTGCCAGCACCCTTTTGGAGGTTAAGACCGGGGAGCTGTTTTTT. Its translation is CASTLLEVKTGELFF.

The chain couples TRBV29-1 to TRBJ2-7; weak D call: TRBD1 (5 bases). The CDR3 consists of 13 residues. Germline V gene sequence: CDR1 SQVTM, CDR2 ANQGSEA. Deletions cut 1 base from V and 2 bases from J, with 9 bases between. DNA for the CDR3: TGCAGCGTTGAAGCAGGGTCCCCCTACGAGCAGTACTTC. Translated: CSVEAGSPYEQYF.

J is TRBJ2-1 and V is TRBV7-9; TRBD2 might be the D (6 bases). Germline CDR1 is SEHNR and CDR2 is FQNEAQ (reference sequence). Trimming stripped 1 base from V and 9 bases from J, with 13 bases between. CDR3 length: 14 amino acids. The CDR3, as DNA: TGTGCCAGCAGCTTAGAGGGAGGTCTTCGTGAGCAGTTCTTC. This sequence encodes CASSLEGGLREQFF.

Many counts were recorded for this clonotype. This chain uses TRBV28 with TRBJ2-2, with D maybe TRBD1 (5 bases). The length of the CDR3 is 16 residues. Germline values: CDR1 MDHEN, CDR2 SYDVKM. V gave up 6 bases and J gave up 3 bases, with 17 bases separating them. In DNA, the CDR3 is TGTGCCAGCAGATTCCCCCACTTACAGGACACCGGGGAGCTGTTTTTT. Translation gives CASRFPHLQDTGELFF.

This clonotype was counted only a few times. This chain connects TRBV20-1 to TRBJ2-2, with a possible D match to TRBD2 (5 bases). Trimming pared 5 bases from V and 1 base from J, leaving 11 bases between. Germline V gene sequence: CDR1 DFQATT, CDR2 SNEGSKA (reference sequence). The CDR3 covers 14 residues. The CDR3 reads CSAFGGRNTGELFF. The CDR3 DNA follows: TGCAGTGCTTTTGGCGGGCGGAACACCGGGGAGCTGTTTTTT.

This clonotype has a count of ten or more. The chain employs TRBV5-5 and TRBJ2-7; D not resolved. From germline, CDR1 is SGHKS and CDR2 YYEKEE (reference sequence). Deletions cut 4 bases from V and 3 bases from J, with 8 bases between. CDR3 length: 12 residues. CDR3 region: CASSPRYYEQYF. The CDR3 DNA follows: TGTGCCAGCAGCCCGCGGTACTACGAGCAGTACTTC. The whole variable domain, filled in from reference TRBV5-5 and TRBJ2-7, reads DAGVTQSPTHLIKTRGQQVTLRCSPISGHKSVSWYQQVLGQGPQFIFQYYEKEERGRGNFPDRFSARQFPNYSSELNVNALLLGDSALYLCASSPRYYEQYFGPGTRLTVT.

This clonotype appeared a few times. The chain employs TRBV11-2 and TRBJ1-5; D ambiguous. Germline values: CDR1 SGHAT, CDR2 FQNNGV. This CDR3 comprises 14 residues. The germline V and J ends were trimmed by 1 base and 9 bases, with 13 bases remaining between them. CDR3 sequence: CASSLGSGMRPQHF. CDR3 nucleotides: TGTGCCAGCAGCTTAGGGTCGGGAATGAGGCCCCAGCATTTT.

This clonotype was found a few times. This chain connects TRBV5-8 to TRBJ1-4, with a tentative D call TRBD1 (5 bases). Between the trimmed V and J ends, which lost 1 base and 3 bases, there was a span of 13 bases. The germline CDR1 and CDR2 sequences are SGHTS and YDEGEE. This CDR3 region has 16 residues. CDR3 coding DNA: TGTGCCAGCAGCTTGTGGAGGGGCGCGGCTAATGAAAAACTGTTTTTT. Amino acid sequence: CASSLWRGAANEKLFF.

A few counts support this clonotype. This sequence joins TRBV7-2 and TRBJ2-3, with a possible D match to TRBD1 (5 bases). This CDR3 comprises 14 residues. The ends were cut back, 3 bases at V and 2 bases at J, with 9 bases in the middle. Per germline, CDR1 SGHTA and CDR2 FQGNSA. In DNA, the CDR3 is TGTGCCAGCAGCTTCAAGGGGTCCACAGATACGCAGTATTTT. Translated, it gives CASSFKGSTDTQYF.

The chain combines TRBV7-9 with TRBJ1-4; D remains unclear. The length of the CDR3 is 15 residues. Germline V gene sequence: CDR1 SEHNR, CDR2 FQNEAQ (reference sequence). Trimming removed 3 bases from V and 0 bases from J, with 8 bases in between. The CDR3 DNA is TGTGCCAGCAGCTTGGTGGCAGCAACTAATGAAAAACTGTTTTTT. This sequence encodes CASSLVAATNEKLFF.

The table lists this clonotype with a few counts. The chain combines TRBV20-1 with TRBJ2-3, with D possibly TRBD1 on 8 matching bases. V was clipped by 2 bases and J by 4 bases, with 22 bases between them. Germline-derived CDR1 and CDR2 are DFQATT and SNEGSKA (reference sequence). The CDR3 spans 17 residues. The CDR3 is CSARPPNRGGMADTQYF. DNA for the CDR3: TGCAGTGCTAGACCTCCCAACAGGGGGGGGATGGCAGATACGCAGTATTTT.

Here the CDR3 reads CSVARTDNYGYTF. The CDR3 bases are TGCAGCGTTGCGCGGACGGACAACTATGGCTACACCTTC. The chain employs TRBV29-1 and TRBJ1-2; D is unclear. V lost 4 bases and J 2 bases, leaving 11 bases between the germline ends. Germline V gene lookup returns CDR1 SQVTM and CDR2 ANQGSEA. The CDR3 contains 13 residues.

This clonotype appeared many times. The rearrangement links TRBV7-2 to TRBJ2-1; D not resolved. Germline CDR1 and CDR2: SGHTA and FQGNSA. The ends were cut back, 7 bases at V and 0 bases at J, with 10 bases in the middle. There are 14 residues in the CDR3. CDR3 region: CASKDVSSYNEQFF. CDR3 nucleotide sequence: TGTGCCAGCAAAGACGTTAGCTCCTACAATGAGCAGTTCTTC.

This clonotype has just one count. J is TRBJ2-7 and V is TRBV6-2 or TRBV6-3; 7 nucleotides align to TRBD2. CDR1 and CDR2 from the germline V gene are MNHEY and SVGEGT. Trimming took 2 bases from V and 6 from J; bases not matched to a gene: 7. This CDR3 has 14 amino acids. CDR3 nucleotides: TGTGCCAGCAGTTACATGGGGGGGACGTTCGAGCAGTACGTC. Residues: CASSYMGGTFEQYV.

This clonotype was observed a handful of times. The V gene is TRBV11-3, the J gene TRBJ2-3, with TRBD2 matching over 9 bases. Germline V gene sequence: CDR1 SGHNT, CDR2 YENEEA. V dropped 3 bases and J dropped 1; count of bases not matched to a gene: 5. The CDR3 loop spans 16 amino acids. The CDR3: CASSFGLATRTDTQYF. CDR3 DNA: TGTGCCAGCAGCTTCGGACTAGCGACACGCACAGATACGCAGTATTTT.